Given below is one T cell receptor (beta chain) in context. Antigen specificity is unknown. The data belong to a study of shared clonotypes between healthy human individuals. General study points: Blood was the sole source, and tissue repertoires probably differ.

Some clones are missing from TCRdb's copy, which holds only in-frame ones; the method was immunoSEQ multiplex PCR. The table records under 2,500,000 clones, approximately 94% of them present only once. Germline lookup yields CDR1 MNHNY and CDR2 SVGAGI (reference sequence). The CDR3 length is 13 residues. V was cut by 2 bases and J by 4 bases, with 5 bases left in between. The sequencing sample was made of naive CD4+ T cells sorted from blood. Subset meaning: CD45RA+ positively selected. The V gene is TRBV6-6, the J gene TRBJ2-2; D unresolved. This clonotype originated in a man aged 18-30 years in good health. CDR3 DNA: TGTGCCAGCAGTTACAGCCTCACCGGGGAGCTGTTTTTT. This sequence encodes CASSYSLTGELFF.